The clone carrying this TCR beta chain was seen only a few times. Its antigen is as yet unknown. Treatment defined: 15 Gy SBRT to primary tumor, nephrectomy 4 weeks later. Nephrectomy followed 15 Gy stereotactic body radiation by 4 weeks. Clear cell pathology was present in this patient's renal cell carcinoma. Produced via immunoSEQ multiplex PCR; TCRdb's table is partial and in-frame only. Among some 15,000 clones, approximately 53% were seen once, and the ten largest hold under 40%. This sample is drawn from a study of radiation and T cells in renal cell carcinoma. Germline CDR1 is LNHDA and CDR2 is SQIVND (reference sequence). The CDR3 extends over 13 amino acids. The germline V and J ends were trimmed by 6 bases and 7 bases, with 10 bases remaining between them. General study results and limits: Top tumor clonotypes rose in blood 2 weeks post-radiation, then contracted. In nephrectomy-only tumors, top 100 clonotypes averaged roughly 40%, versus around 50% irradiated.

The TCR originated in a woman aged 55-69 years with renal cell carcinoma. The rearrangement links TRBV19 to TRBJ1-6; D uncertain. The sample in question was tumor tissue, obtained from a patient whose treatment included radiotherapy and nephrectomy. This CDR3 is CASSLDSNSPLHF. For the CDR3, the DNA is TGTGCCAGTAGCTTGGACTCGAATTCACCCCTCCACTTT.